The 22 T cell receptor beta chains presented below share a single source sample, sequenced in a study of PD-L1 blockade in urothelial cancer. Specified time point: pretreatment peripheral blood. Using immunoSEQ multiplex PCR, the repertoire was profiled, and TCRdb retains in-frame clones only, with some absent. The sample contains tens of thousands of clones, roughly nine tenths of which appear only once. Sequencing used PBMCs, obtained around atezolizumab (anti-PD-L1) treatment. Receptors originate from a woman older than 75 with urothelial cancer.

This sequence joins TRBV28 and TRBJ2-2; 7 bases map to TRBD2. Germline V gene data show CDR1 as MDHEN and CDR2 as SYDVKM. The CDR3 loop spans 15 amino acids. V shed 3 bases, J shed 3 bases, and the junction held 4 bases outside the gene matches. The CDR3 here is CASSFWGRDTGELFF. The CDR3 region has the DNA TGTGCCAGCAGTTTTTGGGGGAGGGACACCGGGGAGCTGTTTTTT.

This rearrangement joins TRBV9 to TRBJ2-3; perhaps TRBD2 as D (5 bases). The V and J ends lost 0 bases and 0 bases respectively, with 11 bases between them. There are 16 residues in the CDR3. The germline gives CDR1 SGDLS, CDR2 YYNGEE. CDR3 sequence: CASSVGSGISTDTQYF. The CDR3 nucleotides are TGTGCCAGCAGCGTAGGCAGCGGTATTAGCACAGATACGCAGTATTTT.

The chain combines TRBV29-1 with TRBJ1-2; TRBD1 aligns across 10 bases. The ends lost 7 bases at V and 8 bases at J; junction bases unmatched: 13. CDR1 SQVTM and CDR2 ANQGSEA come from the germline V gene. The CDR3 loop spans 14 amino acids. The CDR3 DNA is TGCAGCGCCGAAAGGTCCGGACAGGGGGGGGGCTACACCTTC. Amino acid sequence: CSAERSGQGGGYTF.

The V gene is TRBV5-6, the J gene TRBJ2-2, with TRBD2 matching 12 bases. The germline gives CDR1 SGHDT, CDR2 YYEEEE. With V trimmed by 4 bases and J by 4 bases, 8 bases remained unmatched. This CDR3 contains 17 residues. The CDR3 protein is CASSTLAGGPGTGELFF. The CDR3 DNA reads as TGTGCCAGCAGCACTCTAGCGGGAGGGCCAGGCACCGGGGAGCTGTTTTTT.

The chain joins TRBV5-1 to TRBJ2-6; maybe TRBD2 (6 bases). V was pared by 2 bases and J by 0 bases, with 12 bases between. CDR3 length: 17 amino acids. In germline, CDR1 is SGHRS, CDR2 YFSETQ. CDR3: CASSFGTPLSGANVLTF. DNA for the CDR3: TGCGCCAGCAGCTTCGGGACTCCACTCTCTGGGGCCAACGTCCTGACTTTC.

The gene calls are TRBV7-3 and TRBJ1-1, with unresolved D. Trimming pared 3 bases from V and 0 bases from J, leaving 8 bases between. The CDR3 runs 14 residues. From germline, CDR1 is SGHTA and CDR2 FQGTGA. The CDR3 loop reads CASSLYELNTEAFF. CDR3 DNA: TGTGCCAGCAGCTTGTACGAGCTGAACACTGAAGCTTTCTTT.

There are many counts of this clone. The chain is built from TRBV7-6 and TRBJ2-1; 10 nucleotides match TRBD2. J was trimmed by 6 bases and V by 5 bases; bases with no gene match: 4. Germline V gene sequence: CDR1 SGHVS, CDR2 FNYEAQ. This CDR3 comprises 14 residues. The CDR3 coding sequence is TGTGCCAGCAGCCGGACTAGCGGACCCAATGAGCAGTTCTTC. Encoded protein: CASSRTSGPNEQFF. Full variable domain (outside the CDR3, taken from reference TRBV7-6 and TRBJ2-1): GAGVSQSPRYKVTKRGQDVALRCDPISGHVSLYWYRQALGQGPEFLTYFNYEAQQDKSGLPNDRFSAERPEGSISTLTIQRTEQRDSAMYRCASSRTSGPNEQFFGPGTRLTVL.

The chain carries TRBV2 and TRBJ2-6, with D possibly being TRBD2 (7 bases). Germline V gene lookup returns CDR1 SNHLY and CDR2 FYNNEI. Trimming removed 6 bases at V and 11 bases at J, with 14 bases between. This CDR3 has 13 amino acids. The DNA of the CDR3 is TGTGCCAGCAGAATAAGGGAGGGGGACGTCCTGACTTTC. Its protein product is CASRIREGDVLTF.

This clone was detected a few times. V and J are TRBV7-3 and TRBJ1-1; 7 bases match TRBD1. V lost 5 bases and J lost 0; bases outside the gene matches: 3. This CDR3 is 14 amino acids long. Per the germline V gene, CDR1 is SGHTA and CDR2 is FQGTGA. This chain's CDR3 is CASSPGQMNTEAFF. CDR3 sequence (DNA): TGTGCCAGCAGCCCGGGACAGATGAACACTGAAGCTTTCTTT.

The chain carries TRBV27 and TRBJ2-7; 12 bases agree with TRBD2. Germline V gives CDR1 MNHEY, CDR2 SMNVEV (reference sequence). Trimming cost V 4 bases and J 3 bases; bases outside gene matches: 7. There are 16 residues in the CDR3. The CDR3 loop reads CASSSRLAGGVYEQYF. CDR3 sequence (DNA): TGTGCCAGCAGTTCCCGCCTAGCGGGAGGGGTCTACGAGCAGTACTTC.

The chain couples TRBV4-1 to TRBJ2-3; D may be TRBD2 (6 bases). The CDR3 extends over 15 amino acids. Germline CDR1 reads MGHRA; CDR2 reads YSYEKL. V was shortened by 1 base and J by 1 base, with 9 bases between the two germline ends. Written as DNA, the CDR3 is TGCGCCAGCAGCCAAGTCCCGGGAGGCACAGATACGCAGTATTTT. Amino acids: CASSQVPGGTDTQYF.

This clone appeared a few times. The chain combines TRBV5-1 with TRBJ1-2, with 8 bases fitting TRBD1. Germline values: CDR1 SGHRS, CDR2 YFSETQ. The CDR3 consists of 15 residues. Germline trimming cut 4 bases from V and 6 bases from J; bases unmatched to any gene: 11. The CDR3 loop reads CASSPGQGIVDGYTF. DNA of the CDR3: TGCGCCAGCAGCCCAGGACAGGGAATTGTTGATGGCTACACCTTC.

The rearrangement links TRBV28 to TRBJ1-1; D is possibly TRBD1 (6 bases). CDR3 length: 15 amino acids. Per the germline V gene, CDR1 is MDHEN and CDR2 is SYDVKM. Between the trimmed V and J ends, which lost 3 bases and 4 bases, there was a span of 15 bases. The DNA for the CDR3 is TGTGCCAGCAGTTTGGGGGGGCGGAGGGGCACTGAAGCTTTCTTT. It encodes CASSLGGRRGTEAFF.

This chain uses TRBV5-1 with TRBJ2-5; 9 nucleotides line up with TRBD1. The J segment lost 7 bases and the V segment lost 4 bases, leaving 8 bases of the junction unmatched. Germline lookup yields CDR1 SGHRS and CDR2 YFSETQ. The CDR3 length is 14 residues. The DNA for the CDR3 is TGCGCCAGCAGCCTTTGGACAGGGGAGGGGACCCAGTACTTC. This codes for CASSLWTGEGTQYF.

The chain uses TRBV9 and TRBJ2-2, with TRBD2 identical over 9 bases. J gave up 0 bases and V 2 bases, and 2 bases lay outside the gene matches. Germline CDR1 SGDLS, CDR2 YYNGEE. There are 16 residues in the CDR3. The CDR3 sequence: CASSVASGANTGELFF. DNA for the CDR3: TGTGCCAGCAGCGTCGCTAGCGGGGCGAACACCGGGGAGCTGTTTTTT. The variable domain in full, completed from reference TRBV9 and TRBJ2-2, reads DSGVTQTPKHLITATGQRVTLRCSPRSGDLSVYWYQQSLDQGLQFLIQYYNGEERAKGNILERFSAQQFPDLHSELNLSSLELGDSALYFCASSVASGANTGELFFGEGSRLTVL.

This chain joins TRBV9 and TRBJ2-5; no reliable D call. CDR3 size: 13 residues. The germline CDR1 and CDR2 sequences are SGDLS and YYNGEE. Trimming cost V 3 bases and J 5 bases, with 11 bases left between them. The CDR3 spells CASSASPTETQYF. CDR3 in DNA: TGTGCCAGCAGCGCGAGCCCCACGGAGACCCAGTACTTC.

The chain couples TRBV11-2 to TRBJ1-2; no definite D call. Germline V gene sequence: CDR1 SGHAT, CDR2 FQNNGV. Trimming pared 5 bases from V and 0 bases from J, leaving 10 bases between. The CDR3 totals 14 residues. The CDR3 protein is CASSLGPANYGYTF. In nucleotides, the CDR3 is TGTGCCAGCAGCCTGGGCCCCGCTAACTATGGCTACACCTTC.

The V and J genes are TRBV18 and TRBJ2-5; D is possibly TRBD1 (6 bases). V was pared by 4 bases and J by 1 base, with 16 bases between. The CDR3 consists of 16 residues. CDR1 is KGHSH and CDR2 is LQKENI in the germline V gene. CDR3 region: CASSLTSGVGQETQYF. CDR3 DNA: TGTGCCAGCTCACTGACTTCAGGGGTCGGCCAAGAGACCCAGTACTTC.

V is TRBV21-1 and J is TRBJ1-2; the table gives TRBD1 as D, unverified against the DNA. TRBV21-1 is designated a pseudogene. The CDR3 has 14 amino acids. CDR3 in DNA: TGTGCCAGCAGCAAAGGTTCAGGAAACTATGGCTACACCTTC. Translated: CASSKGSGNYGYTF.

The chain has TRBV5-4 and TRBJ1-2, with TRBD1 matching over 8 bases. V gave up 6 bases and J gave up 4 bases; unmatched junction bases: 8. Germline V gene sequence: CDR1 SGHNT, CDR2 YYREEE (reference sequence). This CDR3 region has 14 residues. The CDR3 reads CASTLDRDGYGYTF. The CDR3 nucleotides read TGTGCCAGCACCCTGGACAGGGATGGCTATGGCTACACCTTC. Full variable domain (missing parts from reference TRBV5-4 and TRBJ1-2): ETGVTQSPTHLIKTRGQQVTLRCSSQSGHNTVSWYQQALGQGPQFIFQYYREEENGRGNFPPRFSGLQFPNYSSELNVNALELDDSALYLCASTLDRDGYGYTFGSGTRLTVV.

The genes are TRBV4-1 and TRBJ1-5, with D perhaps matching TRBD1 (5 bases). The CDR3 contains 15 residues. The V gene's germline CDR1 is MGHRA and CDR2 YSYEKL. V lost 1 base to trimming and J lost 3 bases, with 10 bases between them. CDR3 coding DNA: TGCGCCAGCAGCCAAGGGGGGGGAAACAATCAGCCCCAGCATTTT. Protein: CASSQGGGNNQPQHF.

This clone has only one observation. The gene calls are TRBV9 and TRBJ1-2, with 7 nucleotides matching TRBD1. CDR3 length equals 14 residues. Trimming at V came to 4 bases and at J to 4 bases, leaving 7 bases not matched to a gene. Per germline, CDR1 SGDLS and CDR2 YYNGEE. CDR3 residues: CASSPGTDIYGYTF. The CDR3 DNA follows: TGTGCCAGCAGCCCCGGGACAGATATCTATGGCTACACCTTC.